This T cell receptor beta chain was found in a study of radiotherapy plus CTLA-4 blockade in lung cancer. Turning to the study itself: Among enrolled patients, less than 20% responded and around 30% achieved disease control.

General study findings and limits: Among reported predictors of response, early blood T cell clone dynamics with interferon-beta performed best. TCR clones originating in tumors grew in number in blood after radiotherapy plus ipilimumab.

CDR3 length: 17 residues. The V segment lost 3 bases and the J segment 0 bases; nucleotides outside the gene matches: 10. Per the germline V gene, CDR1 is GTSNPN and CDR2 is SVGIG (reference sequence). Concerning this clone itself: Its target is not known.

The data were produced by immunoSEQ multiplex PCR, yet TCRdb's version contains in-frame clones alone and is incomplete. The table has about 43,000 clones, about two thirds seen once. Focal radiation was given together with CTLA-4 blockade (ipilimumab) to patients with chemo-refractory metastatic non-small-cell lung cancer. This specimen consisted of peripheral blood, obtained from a patient treated with radiotherapy plus ipilimumab. The V gene is TRBV30, the J gene TRBJ2-3, with 9 bases lining up with TRBD1. This TCR derives from a human donor with non-small cell lung cancer who had a partial response to radiotherapy plus ipilimumab. CDR3 nucleotide sequence: TGTGCCTGGAGGGCACTGCGGACAGGGGCTAGCACAGATACGCAGTATTTT. This gives the protein CAWRALRTGASTDTQYF.